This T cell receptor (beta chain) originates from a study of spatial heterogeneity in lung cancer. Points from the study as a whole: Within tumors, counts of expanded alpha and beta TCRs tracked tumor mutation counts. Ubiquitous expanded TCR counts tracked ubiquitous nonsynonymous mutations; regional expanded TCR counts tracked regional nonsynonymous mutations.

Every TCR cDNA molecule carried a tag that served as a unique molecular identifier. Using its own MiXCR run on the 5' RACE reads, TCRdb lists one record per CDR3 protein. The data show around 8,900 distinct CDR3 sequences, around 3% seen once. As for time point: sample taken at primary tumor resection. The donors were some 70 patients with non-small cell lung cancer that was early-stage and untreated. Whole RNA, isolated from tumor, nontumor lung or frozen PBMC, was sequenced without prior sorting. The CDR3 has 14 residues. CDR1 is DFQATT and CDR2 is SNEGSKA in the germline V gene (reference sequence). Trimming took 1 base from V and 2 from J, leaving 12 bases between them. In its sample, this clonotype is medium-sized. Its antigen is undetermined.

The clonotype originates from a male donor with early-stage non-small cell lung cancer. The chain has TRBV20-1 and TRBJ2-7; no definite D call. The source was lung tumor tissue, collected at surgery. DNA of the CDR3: TGCAGTGCTAGAGTGACTCACAGCCCCTACGAGCAGTACTTC. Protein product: CSARVTHSPYEQYF.